The 14 T cell receptor beta chains in this list originate from one sample, sequenced in a study of CD8 T cells in Susac syndrome. RNA amounts of about 0.5 to 1 ug underwent reverse transcription with random hexamers. TCRdb called the immunoSEQ multiplex PCR reads again in MiXCR, with one record for every CDR3 protein. The profile shows under 200,000 distinct CDR3 sequences, around 96% of them singletons. The material sequenced was CD4+ T cells from PBMCs. All receptors derive from a human donor with Susac syndrome.

J is TRBJ2-5 and V is TRBV5-4, with 12 nucleotides matching TRBD2. CDR1 is SGHNT, CDR2 YYREEE, per germline (reference sequence). The CDR3 consists of 15 residues. With V trimmed by 2 bases and J by 5 bases, 4 bases remained unmatched. The CDR3 DNA follows: TGTGCCAGCAGCTTCCTAGCGGGGGGGATCGAGACCCAGTACTTC. Residues: CASSFLAGGIETQYF. Combining the CDR3 with reference TRBV5-4 and TRBJ2-5 gives the whole variable domain ETGVTQSPTHLIKTRGQQVTLRCSSQSGHNTVSWYQQALGQGPQFIFQYYREEENGRGNFPPRFSGLQFPNYSSELNVNALELDDSALYLCASSFLAGGIETQYFGPGTRLLVL.

The chain joins TRBV28 to TRBJ2-1; 7 bases agree with TRBD1. The V gene end was trimmed by 3 bases and the J gene end by 8 bases; junction bases not matched to a gene: 10. The CDR3 runs 15 residues. The germline V gene has CDR1 MDHEN and CDR2 SYDVKM. DNA of the CDR3: TGTGCCAGCAGTTTTGCCCGACAGGGTAACGATGAGCAGTTCTTC. It yields the protein CASSFARQGNDEQFF.

The chain carries TRBV7-9 and TRBJ2-2, with D possibly being TRBD1 (6 bases). The germline V gene encodes CDR1 SEHNR and CDR2 FQNEAQ (reference sequence). Trimming left V 8 bases short and J 3 bases short, with 13 bases between. There are 14 residues in the CDR3. The CDR3 DNA follows: TGTGCCAGCCAGGGGTCCACTCACACCGGGGAGCTGTTTTTT. As protein: CASQGSTHTGELFF.

The chain combines TRBV20-1 with TRBJ2-2; D remains ambiguous. The germline V gene encodes CDR1 DFQATT and CDR2 SNEGSKA (reference sequence). The V end lost 5 bases, the J end lost 6 bases, and 16 bases lay between the germline ends. CDR3 length equals 14 residues. In DNA form, the CDR3 reads TGCAGTGCTCGAGCCCGCGGAATAGCCGGGGAGCTGTTTTTT. Encoded protein: CSARARGIAGELFF.

The J gene is TRBJ1-5, the V gene TRBV3-1; TRBD1 aligns across 7 bases. This CDR3 region has 15 residues. J gave up 4 bases and V 1 base, and 4 bases lay outside the gene matches. Germline CDR1 reads LGHDT; CDR2 reads YNNKEL (reference sequence). The CDR3 reads CASSQATGRNQPQHF. The DNA of the CDR3 is TGTGCCAGCAGCCAAGCGACAGGGCGTAATCAGCCCCAGCATTTT.

The V call is TRBV12-3 or TRBV12-4, the J call TRBJ1-1; D ambiguous. V was shortened by 2 bases and J by 7 bases, with 8 bases between the two germline ends. The CDR3 is 12 residues long. The CDR3 loop is CASSLQTIEAFF. The CDR3, as DNA: TGTGCCAGCAGTTTACAGACCATTGAAGCTTTCTTT.

The V gene is TRBV20-1, the J gene TRBJ2-6; D is uncertain. Germline-derived CDR1 and CDR2 are DFQATT and SNEGSKA (reference sequence). The CDR3 loop spans 14 amino acids. V dropped 5 bases and J dropped 1 base, with 9 bases sitting between them. The CDR3, as DNA: TGCAGTGCTCGCCCCTTTTCTGGGGCCAACGTCCTGACTTTC. Protein sequence: CSARPFSGANVLTF.

The chain is built from TRBV29-1 and TRBJ1-2, with 7 bases lining up with TRBD1. Per the germline V gene, CDR1 is SQVTM and CDR2 is ANQGSEA. This CDR3 region has 16 residues. J lost 1 base, V lost 2 bases, and 10 bases had no gene match. The CDR3 region has the DNA TGCAGCGTTGAATATCGGACAGGACCACTTAACTATGGCTACACCTTC. Amino acid sequence: CSVEYRTGPLNYGYTF.

Only one count was recorded for this clonotype. This chain links TRBV18 with TRBJ1-2; 8 positions agree with TRBD1. This CDR3 has 17 residues. Germline CDR1 is KGHSH and CDR2 is LQKENI. V was pared by 1 base and J by 7 bases, with 14 bases of the junction left unmatched. The CDR3 sequence is CASSPLESEGQGGGYTF. CDR3 DNA sequence: TGTGCCAGCTCACCACTTGAATCCGAAGGACAGGGAGGTGGCTACACCTTC.

V usage is TRBV20-1 and J usage is TRBJ1-1, with unresolved D. CDR3 size: 11 residues. In germline, CDR1 is DFQATT, CDR2 SNEGSKA (reference sequence). V shed 5 bases and J shed 6 bases, with 10 bases lying between them. The CDR3 spells CSAGMKPEAFF. The CDR3 DNA follows: TGCAGTGCTGGGATGAAGCCTGAAGCTTTCTTT.

The rearrangement joins TRBV28 to TRBJ2-1; no definite D call. From germline, CDR1 is MDHEN and CDR2 SYDVKM. This CDR3 is 12 amino acids long. V was trimmed by 7 bases and J by 8 bases, leaving 12 bases between them. CDR3 region: CASTSRPDEQFF. The DNA for the CDR3 is TGTGCCAGCACCTCCCGGCCCGATGAGCAGTTCTTC.

This rearrangement joins TRBV29-1 to TRBJ2-5; 7 positions match TRBD2. Trimming removed 4 bases from V and 3 bases from J; junction bases left unmatched: 5. The CDR3 sequence is 13 residues long. The germline CDR1 and CDR2 sequences are SQVTM and ANQGSEA. CDR3 region: CSVVGGRKETQYF. CDR3 nucleotide sequence: TGCAGCGTTGTTGGCGGGAGAAAAGAGACCCAGTACTTC.

The chain recombines TRBV15 with TRBJ2-4, with D possibly being TRBD1 (6 bases). From germline, CDR1 is LNHNV and CDR2 YYDKDF (reference sequence). The CDR3 has 15 amino acids. The ends were cut back, 3 bases at V and 0 bases at J, with 9 bases in the middle. CDR3 protein: CATSSPGVAKNIQYF. The CDR3 nucleotides are TGTGCCACCAGCAGTCCAGGGGTAGCCAAAAACATTCAGTACTTC.

The V and J genes are TRBV29-1 and TRBJ2-3; D is uncertain. The CDR3 loop spans 12 amino acids. The germline V gene encodes CDR1 SQVTM and CDR2 ANQGSEA. Between the trimmed V and J ends, which lost 0 bases and 4 bases, there was a span of 5 bases. CDR3 residues: CSVEEAADTQYF. Here the CDR3 DNA reads TGCAGCGTTGAAGAGGCGGCAGATACGCAGTATTTT.